This T cell receptor (beta chain) was retrieved from a study of cytomegalovirus exposure and HLA in healthy donors. Study-level points and caveats: The authors later found TCR association rates varying by HLA locus, with DRB1 most and HLA-C fewest.

Trimming removed 7 bases from V and 4 bases from J; junction bases left unmatched: 3. This CDR3 comprises 12 residues. The germline V gene has CDR1 SQVTM and CDR2 ANQGSEA. PCR amplification relied on 60 Vbeta primers (plus 13 Jbeta primers). Sequencing was performed with immunoSEQ multiplex PCR; in TCRdb, only in-frame clones are kept and a portion is missing. The sample holds around 91,000 clones, roughly four fifths seen once. Of note for this clone: The antigen is not known.

The TCR originated in a woman aged 40 to 50 in good health and CMV-seropositive. The chain uses TRBV29-1 and TRBJ1-4, with TRBD1 identical over 7 bases. Sample: PBMCs. The CDR3 DNA sequence: TGCAGCGCCCGGGACAGTAATGAAAAACTGTTTTTT. Encoded protein: CSARDSNEKLFF.